These 21 T cell receptor beta chains were all obtained from the same sample, sequenced in a study of PD-L1 blockade in urothelial cancer. As for time point: pretreatment peripheral blood. Assay used: immunoSEQ multiplex PCR; TCRdb lists only in-frame clones, some missing. This table has more than 90,000 clones, around 90% appearing once. The source material was PBMCs, sampled around atezolizumab (anti-PD-L1) treatment. The receptor source for this set is a man aged 55 to 70 with urothelial cancer.

The V and J genes are TRBV9 and TRBJ2-1; D is possibly TRBD2 (7 bases). The V and J ends lost 0 bases and 12 bases respectively, with 13 bases between them. This CDR3 has 13 residues. The germline V gene has CDR1 SGDLS and CDR2 YYNGEE. The CDR3 sequence is CASSVVRAGAQFF. The CDR3 region has the DNA TGTGCCAGCAGCGTAGTTAGGGCGGGGGCGCAGTTCTTC.

This clone has only one observation. The V call is TRBV7-9, the J call TRBJ1-5; 7 bases match TRBD1. V lost 5 bases, J lost 13 bases, and 17 bases stayed unmatched. Germline V gives CDR1 SEHNR, CDR2 FQNEAQ (reference sequence). There are 15 residues in the CDR3. CDR3 protein: CASSTQTWDSEVQHF. CDR3 DNA sequence: TGTGCCAGCAGCACTCAAACCTGGGACAGCGAAGTGCAGCATTTT.

The chain carries TRBV27 and TRBJ1-2; D uncertain. The germline V gene encodes CDR1 MNHEY and CDR2 SMNVEV (reference sequence). The CDR3 sequence is 13 residues long. The V and J ends lost 1 base and 6 bases respectively, with 9 bases between them. CDR3 DNA: TGTGCCAGCAGTTTATATGCCGGGGATGGCTACACCTTC. It yields the protein CASSLYAGDGYTF.

V and J are TRBV4-3 and TRBJ1-6; possibly TRBD1 for D (5 bases). CDR3 length equals 16 residues. The V gene's germline CDR1 is LGHNA and CDR2 YSLEER. V lost 4 bases to trimming and J lost 5 bases, with 15 bases between them. The CDR3 loop reads CASSPVGGFNNSPLHF. The CDR3 DNA sequence: TGCGCCAGCAGCCCGGTCGGGGGGTTTAATAATTCACCCCTCCACTTT.

The rearrangement links TRBV18 to TRBJ2-1; 8 bases map to TRBD2. Unmatched junction bases numbered 8, after V lost 6 bases and J lost 4 bases. The CDR3 is made up of 15 amino acids. CDR1 and CDR2 (germline): KGHSH, LQKENI. This chain's CDR3 is CASSPLAGGYNEQFF. The CDR3 coding sequence is TGTGCCAGCTCGCCATTGGCGGGAGGTTACAATGAGCAGTTCTTC.

This clone has a handful of counts. The chain couples TRBV28 to TRBJ1-4; TRBD1 agrees at 7 bases. The CDR3 sequence is 16 residues long. Germline V gene data show CDR1 as MDHEN and CDR2 as SYDVKM. V lost 4 bases, J lost 7 bases, and 12 bases stayed unmatched. DNA of the CDR3: TGTGCCAGCAGTTCCACATCTCCAGGGGGTGGTGAAAAACTGTTTTTT. Translated: CASSSTSPGGGEKLFF.

This chain joins TRBV28 and TRBJ1-1; D possibly corresponds to TRBD1 (5 bases). The CDR3 sequence is 13 residues long. V was shortened by 6 bases and J by 0 bases, with 8 bases between the two germline ends. Germline loops: CDR1 MDHEN, CDR2 SYDVKM. CDR3 protein: CASSPTVNTEAFF. CDR3 sequence (DNA): TGTGCCAGCAGCCCGACAGTGAACACTGAAGCTTTCTTT. The variable domain in full, with the rest retrieved from reference TRBV28 and TRBJ1-1, is DVKVTQSSRYLVKRTGEKVFLECVQDMDHENMFWYRQDPGLGLRLIYFSYDVKMKEKGDIPEGYSVSREKKERFSLILESASTNQTSMYLCASSPTVNTEAFFGQGTRLTVV.

The chain has TRBV5-1 and TRBJ2-1; D not resolved. CDR3 length: 14 amino acids. Germline V gene lookup returns CDR1 SGHRS and CDR2 YFSETQ. Trimming shortened V by 4 bases and J by 3 bases, and 11 bases separated the two germline ends. CDR3 loop: CASSTSGGYNEQFF. DNA for the CDR3: TGCGCCAGCAGCACTTCTGGCGGCTACAATGAGCAGTTCTTC. The full variable domain, in which reference TRBV5-1 and TRBJ2-1 provide the parts outside the CDR3, is KAGVTQTPRYLIKTRGQQVTLSCSPISGHRSVSWYQQTPGQGLQFLFEYFSETQRNKGNFPGRFSGRQFSNSRSEMNVSTLELGDSALYLCASSTSGGYNEQFFGPGTRLTVL.

This rearrangement joins TRBV19 to TRBJ2-1, with D maybe TRBD2 (6 bases). Trimming cost V 6 bases and J 9 bases, with 9 bases left between them. CDR3 length: 11 residues. In germline, CDR1 is LNHDA, CDR2 SQIVND (reference sequence). The CDR3 region is CASRWEAEQFF. The CDR3 DNA is TGTGCCAGTAGGTGGGAGGCTGAGCAGTTCTTC.

This chain uses TRBV28 with TRBJ2-3; 8 bases match TRBD2. Germline CDR1 is MDHEN and CDR2 is SYDVKM. The CDR3 consists of 15 residues. V was clipped by 4 bases and J by 5 bases; unmatched bases: 8. CDR3 nucleotides: TGTGCCAGCAGTTCGCCGGGAGGGGGACGAGATACGCAGTATTTT. Translating gives CASSSPGGGRDTQYF.

The chain combines TRBV7-9 with TRBJ2-3; a weak D match, TRBD2 (6 bases). The CDR3 runs 17 residues. Trimming pared 3 bases from V and 0 bases from J, leaving 16 bases between. Germline V gives CDR1 SEHNR, CDR2 FQNEAQ (reference sequence). CDR3 amino acids: CASSFGSGSASTDTQYF. The CDR3 DNA reads as TGTGCCAGCAGCTTCGGGAGCGGAAGTGCTAGCACAGATACGCAGTATTTT. The whole variable domain, remainder taken from reference TRBV7-9 and TRBJ2-3, is DTGVSQNPRHKITKRGQNVTFRCDPISEHNRLYWYRQTLGQGPEFLTYFQNEAQLEKSRLLSDRFSAERPKGSFSTLEIQRTEQGDSAMYLCASSFGSGSASTDTQYFGPGTRLTVL.

The chain carries TRBV6-6 and TRBJ1-5; TRBD1 might be the D (5 bases). Trimming took 5 bases from V and 7 from J, leaving 18 bases between them. Germline-derived CDR1 and CDR2 are MNHNY and SVGAGI (reference sequence). The CDR3 runs to 15 residues. The CDR3, as DNA: TGTGCCAGCAGTACTGACACAGGTTCGTACCAGCCCCAGCATTTT. Encoded protein: CASSTDTGSYQPQHF.

The count of this clone is one. The CDR3 DNA follows: TGTGCCAGCAGCCGAACCAGAGGAGACACAGATACGCAGTATTTT. It specifies CASSRTRGDTDTQYF. The gene calls are TRBV4-2 and TRBJ2-3; D remains ambiguous. CDR1 and CDR2 (germline): LGHNA, YNFKEQ. The CDR3 runs to 15 residues. V lost 4 bases, J lost 2 bases, and 13 bases lay in between.

V gene TRBV4-3 combines with J gene TRBJ2-7; tentative D call: TRBD1 (5 bases). The CDR3 totals 14 residues. The ends were cut back, 0 bases at V and 4 bases at J, with 10 bases in the middle. The germline V gene encodes CDR1 LGHNA and CDR2 YSLEER. CDR3 sequence: CASSQDVGQYEQYF. CDR3 nucleotide sequence: TGCGCCAGCAGCCAAGATGTGGGGCAATACGAGCAGTACTTC.

This rearrangement joins TRBV11-1 to TRBJ2-5, with D perhaps matching TRBD2 (6 bases). The V end lost 5 bases, the J end lost 1 base, and 20 bases lay between the germline ends. Germline V gene lookup returns CDR1 SGHAT and CDR2 FQDESV (reference sequence). The CDR3 is 17 amino acids. The CDR3 DNA reads as TGTGCCAGCAGCCCCAATCCCGGACGGCGGGGCCAAGAGACCCAGTACTTC. The encoded protein is CASSPNPGRRGQETQYF.

The chain recombines TRBV15 with TRBJ2-1; D gene unclear. This CDR3 spans 13 amino acids. The V and J ends lost 2 bases and 1 base respectively, with 3 bases between them. CDR1 and CDR2 (germline): LNHNV, YYDKDF (reference sequence). The CDR3 DNA reads as TGTGCCACCAGCAGACGGTCCTACAATGAGCAGTTCTTC. Residues: CATSRRSYNEQFF.

The J gene is TRBJ2-1, the V gene TRBV28; the match to TRBD1 covers 7 bases. Trimming took 7 bases from V and 0 from J; bases not matched to a gene: 12. The CDR3 has 17 residues. Germline lookup yields CDR1 MDHEN and CDR2 SYDVKM. DNA for the CDR3: TGTGCCAGCATAGTAGGCGACGCAGGGGGCTCCTACAATGAGCAGTTCTTC. It is translated as CASIVGDAGGSYNEQFF.

The chain is built from TRBV28 and TRBJ2-6; maybe TRBD2 (6 bases). The CDR3 runs 18 residues. Germline CDR1 reads MDHEN; CDR2 reads SYDVKM. V was cut by 4 bases and J by 2 bases, with 18 bases left in between. The CDR3 protein is CASSSPTGDRPGANVLTF. DNA for the CDR3: TGTGCCAGCAGTTCCCCGACGGGGGATCGCCCTGGGGCCAACGTCCTGACTTTC.

The chain uses TRBV18 and TRBJ2-3, with no clear D. The germline CDR1 and CDR2 sequences are KGHSH and LQKENI. V lost 6 bases, J lost 4 bases, and 14 bases lay in between. The CDR3 covers 14 residues. DNA for the CDR3: TGTGCCAGCTCCCCTAGTATGACGGCAGATACGCAGTATTTT. Its protein product is CASSPSMTADTQYF. Variable domain in full (rest from reference TRBV18 and TRBJ2-3): NAGVMQNPRHLVRRRGQEARLRCSPMKGHSHVYWYRQLPEEGLKFMVYLQKENIIDESGMPKERFSAEFPKEGPSILRIQQVVRGDSAAYFCASSPSMTADTQYFGPGTRLTVL.

This clone has at least ten counts. This rearrangement joins TRBV5-1 to TRBJ2-1, with 12 bases lining up with TRBD2. The CDR3 runs to 17 residues. The V segment lost 2 bases and the J segment 4 bases; nucleotides outside the gene matches: 7. The germline V gene has CDR1 SGHRS and CDR2 YFSETQ. In DNA, the CDR3 is TGCGCCAGCAGCTTACTAGCGGGAGGTCCCATTTACAATGAGCAGTTCTTC. It is translated as CASSLLAGGPIYNEQFF.

The chain joins TRBV19 to TRBJ2-7; 7 bases fit TRBD1. CDR1 is LNHDA, CDR2 SQIVND, per germline (reference sequence). The CDR3 extends over 12 amino acids. V lost 5 bases and J lost 3; bases outside the gene matches: 1. The CDR3 protein is CASSRQGYEQYF. The CDR3 nucleotides read TGTGCCAGTAGTCGACAGGGCTACGAGCAGTACTTC.